A selection of T cell receptor beta chains follows, all from one sample in a study of cytomegalovirus exposure and HLA in healthy donors. The protocol was immunoSEQ multiplex PCR, while the TCRdb copy is restricted to in-frame clones and leaves out a portion. The sample carries around 110,000 clones, about 86% recorded once. The sequenced sample was PBMCs. These receptors were obtained from a woman aged 30 to 39 in good health and CMV-seronegative. The CDR3 runs from the conserved cysteine through the conserved F or W. The D gene is left open where the match is weak. Part of the rows lack a size; the others show once, few, many or a class for expanded clones.

TRBV2	TRBJ2-1	NA	TRBD2	TGTGCCAGCAGTGAGTCGGTCCAGGAGACTAGCGGGAACAATGAGCAGTTCTTC	CASSESVQETSGNNEQFF
TRBV28	TRBJ2-5	NA	NA	TGTGCCAGCAGTTTATTCGGGTACCAAGAGACCCAGTACTTC	CASSLFGYQETQYF
TRBV5-1	TRBJ2-1	medium-sized	TRBD2	TGCGCCAGCAGCTTTACTAGCGGGAGTCAGAATGAGCAGTTCTTC	CASSFTSGSQNEQFF
TRBV6-5	TRBJ2-7	NA	TRBD2	TGTGCCAGCAGAAGAATAGCGGGGCGCTCCTACGAGCAGTACTTC	CASRRIAGRSYEQYF
TRBV6-1	TRBJ1-5	NA	NA	TGTGCCAGCAGTGAAGTGGCAGGGGACCATCAGCCCCAGCATTTT	CASSEVAGDHQPQHF
TRBV19	TRBJ1-1	NA	TRBD1	TGTGCCAGTACCAAAAGCGGAGCCGGGACAGGGATGAACACTGAAGCTTTCTTT	CASTKSGAGTGMNTEAFF
TRBV18	TRBJ1-1	NA	NA	TGTGCCAGCTCACGCCGTGGGAGTGAAGCTTTCTTT	CASSRRGSEAFF
TRBV5-1	TRBJ1-5	NA	TRBD1	TGCGCCAGCAGCTCTACTCCACAGGGGGCGGGCGGGCAGCCCCAGCATTTT	CASSSTPQGAGGQPQHF
TRBV6-6	TRBJ1-5	NA	NA	TGTGCCAGCAGCAGGAGGGGGGGCAACAATCAGCCCCAGCATTTT	CASSRRGGNNQPQHF
TRBV28	TRBJ1-1	NA	NA	TGTGCCAGCAGTGACGACGGGTGGGAGGGTCACACTGAAGCTTTCTTT	CASSDDGWEGHTEAFF
TRBV10-2	TRBJ2-7	few	TRBD2	TGCGCCAGCAGTGAGTCACTAGCGGGACCCTACGAGCAGTACTTC	CASSESLAGPYEQYF
TRBV6-1	TRBJ2-3	few	TRBD2	TGTGCCAGCCCCGGACTAGCGGGAGCTCGGGATACGCAGTATTTT	CASPGLAGARDTQYF
TRBV16	TRBJ1-3	NA	NA	TGTGCCAGCAGCCAATCGACGGGGGATGGAAACACCATATATTTT	CASSQSTGDGNTIYF
TRBV9	TRBJ2-5	NA	NA	TGTGCCAGCAGCGTAGGAGGGGAGACCCAGTACTTC	CASSVGGETQYF
TRBV7-2	TRBJ2-3	NA	NA	TGTGCCAGCAGGGCTAGCGGCACAGATACGCAGTATTTT	CASRASGTDTQYF
TRBV9	TRBJ2-1	NA	NA	TGTGCCAGCAGCGTAGGTGGGAGGACCCACAATGAGCAGTTCTTC	CASSVGGRTHNEQFF
TRBV10-3	TRBJ2-5	NA	TRBD2	TGTGCCATCAGGGGGACTAGCGGGAGTGCGTCGGTGCAAGAGACCCAGTACTTC	CAIRGTSGSASVQETQYF
TRBV4-1	TRBJ2-2	NA	NA	TGCGCCAGCAGCCAAGTCCCGACGCGGCGAGACACCGGGGAGCTGTTTTTT	CASSQVPTRRDTGELFF
TRBV10-3	TRBJ1-4	NA	TRBD1	TGTGCCATCAGTGACCGGACAGGGGGTGAAAAACTGTTTTTT	CAISDRTGGEKLFF
TRBV30	TRBJ1-2	NA	NA	TGTGCCTGGAGTCCACAGGGCTTTCGGGGCTACACCTTC	CAWSPQGFRGYTF
TRBV5-1	TRBJ2-1	NA	NA	TGCGCCAGCAGCCCCTTGGGGGGATCGCGGAGCAATGAGCAGTTCTTC	CASSPLGGSRSNEQFF
TRBV7-9	TRBJ2-5	NA	TRBD2	TGTGCCAGCAGCCCGGGGGGGGGATTTCAAGAGACCCAGTACTTC	CASSPGGGFQETQYF
TRBV23-1	TRBJ2-7	NA	NA	TGCGCCAGCAGCCGCCCCGGGTACGAGCAGTACTTC	CASSRPGYEQYF
TRBV15	TRBJ2-7	NA	NA	TGTGCCACCAGCAGAGATCACGTTTGGTCCGGTTACGAGCAGTACTTC	CATSRDHVWSGYEQYF
TRBV6-1	TRBJ2-3	NA	TRBD2	TGTGCCAGCAGCGTAGCGGGAGAGTCAGATACGCAGTATTTT	CASSVAGESDTQYF
TRBV6-5	TRBJ2-7	NA	NA	TGTGCCAGCAGTTACTCCGCGGGCGAGCAGTACTTC	CASSYSAGEQYF
TRBV5-4	TRBJ2-3	NA	TRBD1	TGTGCCAGCAGCTTGGTAGGGGACAGGGCTGGAGATACGCAGTATTTT	CASSLVGDRAGDTQYF
TRBV29-1	TRBJ1-4	NA	NA	TGCAGCGTTGAAGATCCGCGAAACCGGAGGAAACTGTTTTTT	CSVEDPRNRRKLFF
TRBV7-9	TRBJ2-1	NA	NA	TGTGCCAGCAGCCCAGCGGTCAGCTCCTACAATGAGCAGTTCTTC	CASSPAVSSYNEQFF
TRBV4-3	TRBJ2-1	NA	TRBD2	TGCGCCAGCAGCCCCGGGACTATATACAATGAGCAGTTCTTC	CASSPGTIYNEQFF
TRBV5-1	TRBJ2-5	NA	NA	TGCGCCAGCAGCTGGGTACCCGGAGGGGAGACCCAGTACTTC	CASSWVPGGETQYF
TRBV28	TRBJ2-7	NA	TRBD2	TGTGCCAGCAGGTCGGGGGCGGCGGGAGGGCTTTCCTACGAGCAGTACTTC	CASRSGAAGGLSYEQYF
TRBV5-4	TRBJ1-4	NA	NA	TGTGCCAGCAGCTTCAGTCGTTACCGGGGGGGAGGTGAAAAACTGTTTTTT	CASSFSRYRGGGEKLFF
TRBV27	TRBJ1-3	NA	TRBD1	TGTGCCAGCAGTTTAGGACAGGGGGCTGGAAACACCATATATTTT	CASSLGQGAGNTIYF
TRBV7-9	TRBJ2-7	once	TRBD2	TGTGCCAGCAGCCACACTAGCGAGGGGCGGGAGGGCTACGAGCAGTACTTC	CASSHTSEGREGYEQYF
TRBV7-2	TRBJ2-5	NA	TRBD2	TGTGCCAGCAGCTTAATGGGGGGGGGTCAAGAGACCCAGTACTTC	CASSLMGGGQETQYF
TRBV30	TRBJ1-3	NA	NA	TGTGCCTGGAGTCTTTCCTCTGGAAACACCATATATTTT	CAWSLSSGNTIYF
TRBV6-6	TRBJ1-4	many	NA	TGTGCCAGCAGTTACAGGGGATTTCGCGAAAAACTGTTTTTT	CASSYRGFREKLFF
TRBV19	TRBJ2-1	NA	NA	TGTGCCAGTAGTATAGGGGTAGGAGCCTACAATGAGCAGTTCTTC	CASSIGVGAYNEQFF
TRBV30	TRBJ2-5	NA	TRBD2	TGTGCCTGGAGTCGGCCTAGCGGGAGTCCCCAAGAGACCCAGTACTTC	CAWSRPSGSPQETQYF
TRBV5-4	TRBJ2-7	NA	TRBD1	TGTGCCAGCAGCTTGGCGGACAGGGATATGTACGAGCAGTACTTC	CASSLADRDMYEQYF
TRBV5-4	TRBJ2-7	NA	TRBD2	TGTGCCAGCAGCACGGAACTAGCGGGAACAAACGAGCAGTACTTC	CASSTELAGTNEQYF
TRBV11-2	TRBJ1-4	NA	NA	TGTGCCAGCAGCTGGACCGGGGATGAAAAACTGTTTTTT	CASSWTGDEKLFF
TRBV7-3	TRBJ2-2	NA	TRBD2	TGTGCCAGCAGCCAGCACCCCGCGCGGGAGGTTCATACCGGGGAGCTGTTTTTT	CASSQHPAREVHTGELFF
TRBV11-2	TRBJ2-1	NA	TRBD2	TGTGCCAGCAGCTCGACCCCCTGGGAGGGAGGGGATGAGCAGTTCTTC	CASSSTPWEGGDEQFF
TRBV30	TRBJ2-7	NA	NA	TGTGCCTGGAGTGTAGGGGGCTACGAGCAGTACTTC	CAWSVGGYEQYF
TRBV6-6	TRBJ1-1	NA	NA	TGTGCCAGCAGTAAGAGGGCTCAGAACACTGAAGCTTTCTTT	CASSKRAQNTEAFF
TRBV14	TRBJ1-3	NA	NA	TGTGCCAGCAGCCAAGAACTAGGGTCTATCTCTGGAAACACCATATATTTT	CASSQELGSISGNTIYF
TRBV10-3	TRBJ2-7	NA	TRBD2	TGTGCCATCAGTTCCAGCGGGAATTCCTACGAGCAGTACTTC	CAISSSGNSYEQYF
TRBV9	TRBJ2-4	NA	NA	TGTGCCAGCAGCGTAGGGACTCTAGAAAACATTCAGTACTTC	CASSVGTLENIQYF
TRBV13	TRBJ2-7	NA	TRBD1	TGTGCCAGCAGCATCCGGACAGGGCGCAGCTACGAGCAGTACTTC	CASSIRTGRSYEQYF
TRBV7-9	TRBJ1-2	medium-sized	TRBD1	TGTGCCAGCAGTTCAACGGGACAGGGGGCGGGGCATGGCTACACCTTC	CASSSTGQGAGHGYTF